Listed below are T cell receptor beta chains from one sample, sequenced in a study of blood T cell repertoires in COVID-19. Clones were sequenced by immunoSEQ multiplex PCR, and TCRdb holds only the in-frame ones, with some missing. The sample shows 30,000 to 40,000 clones, approximately 83% of them seen only once. The specimen was peripheral blood. Receptors originate from a woman aged 55-75 years with active COVID-19. The CDR3 runs from the conserved cysteine through the conserved F or W. The order of the fields is D gene, CDR3 length, clone size, V gene, J gene, CDR3 protein, CDR3 DNA. A D gene is named only where the DNA matches it firmly. Clone size, where shown, is once, few, many, or a class for clones that have expanded.

d_gene: -; len: 11; abundance: once; v_gene: TRBV12-3/TRBV12-4; j_gene: TRBJ2-7; CDR3aa: CASSSVYEQYF; CDR3nt: TGTGCCAGCAGTTCCGTATACGAGCAGTACTTC
d_gene: -; len: 15; abundance: -; v_gene: TRBV18; j_gene: TRBJ2-5; CDR3aa: CASSSRQSIQETQYF; CDR3nt: TGTGCCAGCTCATCTCGTCAGTCAATCCAAGAGACCCAGTACTTC
d_gene: TRBD2; len: 16; abundance: -; v_gene: TRBV5-6; j_gene: TRBJ2-2; CDR3aa: CASSLETSALSGELFF; CDR3nt: TGTGCCAGCAGCTTGGAGACTAGCGCGTTATCCGGGGAGCTGTTTTTT
d_gene: -; len: 15; abundance: once; v_gene: TRBV19; j_gene: TRBJ1-5; CDR3aa: CASSIGGGGNQPQHF; CDR3nt: TGTGCCAGTAGTATTGGGGGAGGAGGCAATCAGCCCCAGCATTTT
d_gene: TRBD2; len: 17; abundance: few; v_gene: TRBV5-6; j_gene: TRBJ2-5; CDR3aa: CASSLGLAGGTGETQYF; CDR3nt: TGTGCCAGCAGCTTGGGACTAGCGGGAGGGACAGGAGAGACCCAGTACTTC
d_gene: TRBD1; len: 13; abundance: few; v_gene: TRBV2; j_gene: TRBJ2-7; CDR3aa: CASRDRSSYEQYF; CDR3nt: TGTGCCAGCAGGGACAGGAGCTCCTACGAGCAGTACTTC
d_gene: -; len: 18; abundance: -; v_gene: TRBV7-2; j_gene: TRBJ1-4; CDR3aa: CASSPQGGRELTNEKLFF; CDR3nt: TGTGCCAGCAGCCCGCAGGGAGGGAGGGAACTCACAAATGAAAAACTGTTTTTT
d_gene: -; len: 12; abundance: -; v_gene: TRBV28; j_gene: TRBJ1-2; CDR3aa: CASSLNDYGYTF; CDR3nt: TGTGCCAGCAGCCTAAATGACTATGGCTACACCTTC
d_gene: -; len: 16; abundance: few; v_gene: TRBV19; j_gene: TRBJ1-5; CDR3aa: CASSMRTDNIHPPQHF; CDR3nt: TGTGCCAGTAGTATGAGGACAGATAACATACATCCGCCCCAGCATTTT
d_gene: TRBD2; len: 15; abundance: -; v_gene: TRBV7-3; j_gene: TRBJ2-7; CDR3aa: CASSLRAGTMYEQYF; CDR3nt: TGTGCCAGCAGCTTACGAGCGGGGACTATGTACGAGCAGTACTTC
d_gene: TRBD1; len: 14; abundance: -; v_gene: TRBV5-1; j_gene: TRBJ2-1; CDR3aa: CASSLGQGEDEQFF; CDR3nt: TGCGCCAGCAGCTTGGGGCAGGGGGAAGATGAGCAGTTCTTC
d_gene: -; len: 14; abundance: -; v_gene: TRBV7-8; j_gene: TRBJ2-7; CDR3aa: CASSLEARYYEQYF; CDR3nt: TGTGCCAGCAGCTTAGAAGCTCGTTACTACGAGCAGTACTTC
d_gene: TRBD2; len: 14; abundance: -; v_gene: TRBV29-1; j_gene: TRBJ2-7; CDR3aa: CSVDISGGSYEQYF; CDR3nt: TGCAGCGTTGATATAAGCGGGGGTTCCTACGAGCAGTACTTC
d_gene: -; len: 15; abundance: few; v_gene: TRBV2; j_gene: TRBJ2-7; CDR3aa: CASSTGTRQTNEQYF; CDR3nt: TGTGCCAGCTCGACCGGGACACGGCAAACCAACGAGCAGTACTTC
d_gene: -; len: 14; abundance: -; v_gene: TRBV6-5; j_gene: TRBJ2-7; CDR3aa: CASSYRGAYYEQYF; CDR3nt: TGTGCCAGCAGTTACCGGGGGGCTTATTACGAGCAGTACTTC
d_gene: TRBD1; len: 14; abundance: -; v_gene: TRBV6-2/TRBV6-3; j_gene: TRBJ2-7; CDR3aa: CASSYDRGRSEQYF; CDR3nt: TGTGCCAGCAGTTACGACAGGGGGCGAAGCGAGCAGTACTTC
d_gene: TRBD2; len: 14; abundance: -; v_gene: TRBV2; j_gene: TRBJ2-7; CDR3aa: CASSEAPRGYEQYF; CDR3nt: TGTGCCAGCAGTGAAGCGCCGCGGGGGTACGAGCAGTACTTC
d_gene: -; len: 15; abundance: -; v_gene: TRBV2; j_gene: TRBJ2-3; CDR3aa: CASGGGAHRTDTQYF; CDR3nt: TGTGCCAGCGGCGGAGGGGCCCATAGGACAGATACGCAGTATTTT
d_gene: -; len: 13; abundance: -; v_gene: TRBV19; j_gene: TRBJ2-5; CDR3aa: CASSPGLGETQYF; CDR3nt: TGTGCCAGTAGCCCGGGGTTGGGAGAGACCCAGTACTTC
d_gene: TRBD2; len: 15; abundance: -; v_gene: TRBV2; j_gene: TRBJ2-3; CDR3aa: CASSGGGLASGTQYF; CDR3nt: TGTGCCAGCAGTGGGGGGGGACTAGCGTCGGGTACGCAGTATTTT
d_gene: -; len: 17; abundance: -; v_gene: TRBV21-1; j_gene: TRBJ2-1; CDR3aa: CASSKGIKGWSYNEQFF; CDR3nt: TGTGCCAGCAGCAAAGGTATAAAGGGGTGGTCCTACAATGAGCAGTTCTTC
d_gene: TRBD2; len: 17; abundance: -; v_gene: TRBV28; j_gene: TRBJ2-1; CDR3aa: CASSGGGAGSSYNEQFF; CDR3nt: TGTGCCAGCAGTGGGGGAGGGGCGGGGAGCTCCTACAATGAGCAGTTCTTC
d_gene: -; len: 13; abundance: -; v_gene: TRBV29-1; j_gene: TRBJ2-2; CDR3aa: CSVGYSNTGELFF; CDR3nt: TGCAGCGTGGGCTATTCGAACACCGGGGAGCTGTTTTTT
d_gene: -; len: 13; abundance: -; v_gene: TRBV5-1; j_gene: TRBJ2-7; CDR3aa: CASRGAITYEQYF; CDR3nt: TGCGCCAGCAGGGGGGCTATAACCTACGAGCAGTACTTC
d_gene: -; len: 15; abundance: -; v_gene: TRBV11-2; j_gene: TRBJ2-7; CDR3aa: CASSFDRLGRLEQYF; CDR3nt: TGTGCCAGCAGCTTCGACCGACTAGGGCGCCTCGAGCAGTACTTC